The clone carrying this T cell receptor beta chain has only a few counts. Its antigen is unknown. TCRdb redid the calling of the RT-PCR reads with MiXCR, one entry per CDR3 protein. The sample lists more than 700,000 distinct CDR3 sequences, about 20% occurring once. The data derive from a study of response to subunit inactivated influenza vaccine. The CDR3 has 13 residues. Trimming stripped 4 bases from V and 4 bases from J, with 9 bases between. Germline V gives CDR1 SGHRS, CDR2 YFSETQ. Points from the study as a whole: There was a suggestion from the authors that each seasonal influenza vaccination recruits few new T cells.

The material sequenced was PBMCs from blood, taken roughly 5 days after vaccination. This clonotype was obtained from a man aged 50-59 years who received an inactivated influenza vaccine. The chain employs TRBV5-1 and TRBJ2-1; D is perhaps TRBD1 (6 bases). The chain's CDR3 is CASSVQGYNEQFF. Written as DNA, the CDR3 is TGCGCCAGCAGCGTCCAGGGGTACAATGAGCAGTTCTTC. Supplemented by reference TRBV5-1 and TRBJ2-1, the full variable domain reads KAGVTQTPRYLIKTRGQQVTLSCSPISGHRSVSWYQQTPGQGLQFLFEYFSETQRNKGNFPGRFSGRQFSNSRSEMNVSTLELGDSALYLCASSVQGYNEQFFGPGTRLTVL.